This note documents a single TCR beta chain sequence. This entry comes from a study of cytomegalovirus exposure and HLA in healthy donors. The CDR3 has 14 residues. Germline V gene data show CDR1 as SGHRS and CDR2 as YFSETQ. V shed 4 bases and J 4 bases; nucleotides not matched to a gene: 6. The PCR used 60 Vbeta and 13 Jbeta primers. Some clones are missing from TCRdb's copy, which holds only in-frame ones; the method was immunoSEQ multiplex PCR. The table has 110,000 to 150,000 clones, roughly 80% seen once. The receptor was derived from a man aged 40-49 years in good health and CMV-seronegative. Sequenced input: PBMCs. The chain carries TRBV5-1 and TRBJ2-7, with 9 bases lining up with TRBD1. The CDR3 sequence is CASSQTGTGYEQYF. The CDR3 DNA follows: TGCGCCAGCAGCCAAACCGGGACAGGGTACGAGCAGTACTTC.